This TCR beta chain was sequenced during a study of T cells in Graves' hyperthyroidism and ophthalmopathy. Study-wide findings and caveats: Most clonotypes expanded in the thyroid (above 0.001) were also present in blood.

This clonotype was seen many times. Its antigen is unidentified. The CDR3 is 13 residues long. The germline V gene has CDR1 KGHSH and CDR2 LQKENI. Trimming shortened V by 3 bases and J by 7 bases, and 10 bases separated the two germline ends. Patients aged 18 to 65 had newly diagnosed hyperthyroidism that had lasted under 2 months. Diagnoses were made from clinical symptoms, serum measures (thyroxine and TRAb), thyroid ultrasound and orbital computed tomography. Researchers amplified the TCR beta CDR3 regions from RNA transcripts. First-round RT-PCR targeting the TCR CDR3 was performed with the HTBI primer set. MiXCR was run by TCRdb on the multiplex PCR reads, yielding one entry per CDR3 protein. This sample has hundreds of thousands of distinct CDR3 sequences; 12% to 15% occur once, and the top ten carry about 10%.

The sequence derives from a woman aged 18-30 years with Graves' hyperthyroidism. The chain is built from TRBV18 and TRBJ2-1, with D possibly matching TRBD1 (6 bases). The sample was blood. As DNA, the CDR3 is TGTGCCAGCTCACCGGCGAGGGGGAATGAGCAGTTCTTC. Amino acid sequence: CASSPARGNEQFF.